A single sample gave rise to the 4 T cell receptor beta chains below, sequenced in a study of blood T cell repertoires in COVID-19. Clones were read by immunoSEQ multiplex PCR, and TCRdb kept only the in-frame ones, dropping some. Of under 250,000 clones listed, about 86% were seen once; the top ten hold 4% to 5.5%. Sequences were obtained from peripheral blood. Receptor source: a man aged 50 to 59 with active or convalescent COVID-19.

The V and J genes are TRBV9 and TRBJ2-1, with D possibly being TRBD1 (5 bases). The CDR3 loop spans 16 amino acids. V lost 0 bases and J lost 5, with 15 bases in between. The germline CDR1 and CDR2 sequences are SGDLS and YYNGEE. Here the CDR3 reads CASSVAPGQGDNEQFF. The CDR3 DNA is TGTGCCAGCAGCGTAGCCCCGGGCCAGGGTGACAATGAGCAGTTCTTC.

The chain is built from TRBV15 and TRBJ2-3, with 13 bases fitting TRBD2. With V trimmed by 2 bases and J by 1 base, 0 bases remained unmatched. The CDR3 runs 16 residues. Germline assignment: CDR1 LNHNV and CDR2 YYDKDF (reference sequence). Here the CDR3 reads CATSRTSGGGTDTQYF. The CDR3 DNA reads TGTGCCACCAGCAGAACTAGCGGGGGGGGCACAGATACGCAGTATTTT.

The sample holds a few counts of this clone. The chain recombines TRBV19 with TRBJ1-1; 10 bases agree with TRBD1. V was clipped by 5 bases and J by 6 bases; unmatched bases: 6. This CDR3 comprises 14 residues. Germline V gene data show CDR1 as LNHDA and CDR2 as SQIVND (reference sequence). The CDR3 protein is CASSLGTGDSEAFF. In DNA, the CDR3 is TGTGCCAGTAGTTTGGGGACAGGGGATTCTGAAGCTTTCTTT.

The J gene is TRBJ2-3, the V gene TRBV29-1; D might be TRBD1 (5 bases). Germline values: CDR1 SQVTM, CDR2 ANQGSEA. The CDR3 runs 15 residues. The ends were cut back, 3 bases at V and 0 bases at J, with 13 bases in the middle. The CDR3 spells CSVDPTGTSTDTQYF. CDR3 in DNA: TGCAGCGTTGACCCAACAGGAACTAGCACAGATACGCAGTATTTT.